Listed below are T cell receptor beta chains from one sample, sequenced in a study of blood T cells in healthy people across ages. MiXCR, applied by TCRdb to the 5' RACE reads, yields one record per CDR3 protein. This table holds about 780,000 distinct CDR3 sequences, about 62% found once. The material sequenced was blood. The receptors originated from a young man in good health. CDR3s include the opening cysteine and the closing phenylalanine or tryptophan. A D gene is named only where the DNA matches it firmly. Clone size is stated in some rows and not others, as once, few, many or a class when expanded.

clone_size: -
d_call: -
v_call: TRBV6-2/TRBV6-3
j_call: TRBJ1-2
cdr3_length: 15
cdr3_aa: CASSSYYSVENGYTF
cdr3_nt: TGTGCCAGCAGTTCCTACTACTCGGTCGAGAATGGCTACACCTTC

clone_size: -
d_call: -
v_call: TRBV6-5
j_call: TRBJ2-1
cdr3_length: 16
cdr3_aa: CASSYRYTASYNEQFF
cdr3_nt: TGTGCCAGCAGTTACAGATACACGGCTTCCTACAATGAGCAGTTCTTC

clone_size: -
d_call: TRBD1
v_call: TRBV12-3/TRBV12-4
j_call: TRBJ1-2
cdr3_length: 14
cdr3_aa: CASSPRDRSSGYTF
cdr3_nt: TGTGCCAGCAGTCCCAGGGACAGGAGCTCGGGCTACACCTTC

clone_size: -
d_call: -
v_call: TRBV29-1
j_call: TRBJ1-5
cdr3_length: 14
cdr3_aa: CSVTGTDFNQPQHF
cdr3_nt: TGCAGCGTTACCGGGACGGATTTTAATCAGCCCCAGCATTTT

clone_size: -
d_call: TRBD2
v_call: TRBV5-1
j_call: TRBJ2-3
cdr3_length: 15
cdr3_aa: CASSLGGGVADTQYF
cdr3_nt: TGCGCCAGCAGCTTGGGCGGGGGTGTAGCAGATACGCAGTATTTT

clone_size: -
d_call: -
v_call: TRBV5-1
j_call: TRBJ2-4
cdr3_length: 16
cdr3_aa: CASSSSGQLAKNIQYF
cdr3_nt: TGCGCCAGCAGCTCGTCTGGACAGCTAGCCAAAAACATTCAGTACTTC

clone_size: few
d_call: -
v_call: TRBV28
j_call: TRBJ2-7
cdr3_length: 11
cdr3_aa: CASSLWYEQYF
cdr3_nt: TGTGCCAGCAGTTTGTGGTACGAGCAGTACTTC

clone_size: -
d_call: -
v_call: TRBV10-2
j_call: TRBJ1-2
cdr3_length: 13
cdr3_aa: CASSESTAYGYTF
cdr3_nt: TGCGCCAGCAGTGAGTCCACTGCCTATGGCTACACCTTC

clone_size: -
d_call: -
v_call: TRBV6-6
j_call: TRBJ1-4
cdr3_length: 15
cdr3_aa: CASSYSAGLNEKLFF
cdr3_nt: TGTGCCAGCAGTTACTCGGCAGGGCTCAATGAAAAACTGTTTTTT

clone_size: -
d_call: TRBD1
v_call: TRBV30
j_call: TRBJ2-4
cdr3_length: 11
cdr3_aa: CAWQGENIQYF
cdr3_nt: TGTGCCTGGCAGGGGGAAAACATTCAGTACTTC

clone_size: few
d_call: TRBD2
v_call: TRBV25-1
j_call: TRBJ2-5
cdr3_length: 14
cdr3_aa: CASSPTAGGETQYF
cdr3_nt: TGTGCCAGCAGTCCCACCGCGGGAGGAGAGACCCAGTACTTC

clone_size: once
d_call: -
v_call: TRBV6-5
j_call: TRBJ1-2
cdr3_length: 13
cdr3_aa: CASSPYGAHGYTF
cdr3_nt: TGTGCCAGCAGTCCCTATGGGGCGCATGGCTACACCTTC

clone_size: -
d_call: -
v_call: TRBV27
j_call: TRBJ1-5
cdr3_length: 13
cdr3_aa: CASSFGINQPQHF
cdr3_nt: TGTGCCAGCAGTTTTGGGATTAATCAGCCCCAGCATTTT

clone_size: -
d_call: TRBD1
v_call: TRBV29-1
j_call: TRBJ1-5
cdr3_length: 15
cdr3_aa: CSVSQGARGNQPQHF
cdr3_nt: TGCAGCGTGTCACAGGGGGCGCGCGGCAATCAGCCCCAGCATTTT

clone_size: -
d_call: -
v_call: TRBV7-2
j_call: TRBJ2-7
cdr3_length: 14
cdr3_aa: CASSKGGINYEQYF
cdr3_nt: TGTGCCAGCAGCAAGGGGGGTATCAACTACGAGCAGTACTTC

clone_size: -
d_call: TRBD1
v_call: TRBV20-1
j_call: TRBJ1-2
cdr3_length: 12
cdr3_aa: CSARGTEGGYTF
cdr3_nt: TGCAGTGCCAGGGGGACCGAGGGGGGCTACACCTTC

clone_size: -
d_call: -
v_call: TRBV4-3
j_call: TRBJ2-1
cdr3_length: 13
cdr3_aa: CASSQAFYNEQFF
cdr3_nt: TGCGCCAGCAGCCAAGCCTTCTACAATGAGCAGTTCTTC

clone_size: -
d_call: -
v_call: TRBV29-1
j_call: TRBJ1-2
cdr3_length: 12
cdr3_aa: CSVVWSNNGYTF
cdr3_nt: TGCAGCGTTGTGTGGAGCAACAATGGCTACACCTTC

clone_size: once
d_call: -
v_call: TRBV7-2
j_call: TRBJ2-5
cdr3_length: 14
cdr3_aa: CASSLYGDSETQYF
cdr3_nt: TGTGCCAGCAGCTTGTATGGGGACTCGGAGACCCAGTACTTC

clone_size: -
d_call: -
v_call: TRBV27
j_call: TRBJ2-1
cdr3_length: 11
cdr3_aa: CASRSIGEQFF
cdr3_nt: TGTGCCAGCAGAAGTATCGGTGAGCAGTTCTTC

clone_size: -
d_call: TRBD1
v_call: TRBV6-1
j_call: TRBJ2-1
cdr3_length: 15
cdr3_aa: CASSRTGDSYNEQFF
cdr3_nt: TGCGCCAGCAGCCGTACAGGGGACTCCTACAATGAGCAGTTCTTC

clone_size: -
d_call: -
v_call: TRBV24-1
j_call: TRBJ2-3
cdr3_length: 15
cdr3_aa: CATSDYARSTDTQYF
cdr3_nt: TGTGCCACCAGTGATTATGCGCGATCCACAGATACGCAGTATTTT

clone_size: -
d_call: -
v_call: TRBV7-2
j_call: TRBJ2-4
cdr3_length: 16
cdr3_aa: CANRPPGGEAKNIQYF
cdr3_nt: TGTGCCAACAGACCCCCGGGCGGGGAGGCCAAAAACATTCAGTACTTC

clone_size: -
d_call: -
v_call: TRBV6-5
j_call: TRBJ2-1
cdr3_length: 16
cdr3_aa: CASSYLGIETYNEQFF
cdr3_nt: TGTGCCAGCAGTTACTTGGGAATAGAAACCTACAATGAGCAGTTCTTC

clone_size: -
d_call: -
v_call: TRBV4-3
j_call: TRBJ1-4
cdr3_length: 16
cdr3_aa: CASSHQRWGLNEKLFF
cdr3_nt: TGCGCCAGCAGCCACCAAAGATGGGGGCTCAATGAAAAACTGTTTTTT

clone_size: -
d_call: -
v_call: TRBV12-3/TRBV12-4
j_call: TRBJ2-5
cdr3_length: 13
cdr3_aa: CASSFNSQETQYF
cdr3_nt: TGTGCCAGCAGTTTTAACAGTCAAGAGACCCAGTACTTC

clone_size: -
d_call: TRBD2
v_call: TRBV7-2
j_call: TRBJ2-1
cdr3_length: 14
cdr3_aa: CASRRLAEYNEQFF
cdr3_nt: TGTGCCAGCAGGAGACTAGCGGAGTACAATGAGCAGTTCTTC

clone_size: -
d_call: -
v_call: TRBV28
j_call: TRBJ1-2
cdr3_length: 15
cdr3_aa: CASSDPGTANYGYTF
cdr3_nt: TGTGCCAGCAGTGACCCGGGGACCGCTAACTATGGCTACACCTTC

clone_size: once
d_call: TRBD2
v_call: TRBV10-3
j_call: TRBJ2-2
cdr3_length: 16
cdr3_aa: CAISEPHGGAVGELFF
cdr3_nt: TGTGCCATCAGTGAGCCCCACGGGGGGGCCGTCGGGGAGCTGTTTTTT

clone_size: few
d_call: TRBD1
v_call: TRBV4-3
j_call: TRBJ2-5
cdr3_length: 15
cdr3_aa: CASSQVGQGKETQYF
cdr3_nt: TGCGCCAGCAGCCAAGTGGGACAGGGAAAAGAGACCCAGTACTTC

clone_size: once
d_call: TRBD1
v_call: TRBV6-5
j_call: TRBJ2-7
cdr3_length: 14
cdr3_aa: CASRSIQGLDEQYF
cdr3_nt: TGTGCCAGCAGGTCAATACAGGGGTTAGACGAGCAGTACTTC

clone_size: few
d_call: -
v_call: TRBV29-1
j_call: TRBJ2-3
cdr3_length: 13
cdr3_aa: CSVLQGRPDTQYF
cdr3_nt: TGCAGCGTTCTACAGGGGAGGCCAGATACGCAGTATTTT

clone_size: -
d_call: -
v_call: TRBV20-1
j_call: TRBJ2-1
cdr3_length: 18
cdr3_aa: CSARFLGEWRGLYNEQFF
cdr3_nt: TGCAGTGCTAGATTTTTAGGGGAGTGGAGAGGGCTCTACAATGAGCAGTTCTTC

clone_size: few
d_call: -
v_call: TRBV2
j_call: TRBJ2-4
cdr3_length: 13
cdr3_aa: CASSEVAGNIQYF
cdr3_nt: TGTGCCAGCAGTGAAGTAGCAGGGAACATTCAGTACTTC

clone_size: -
d_call: -
v_call: TRBV28
j_call: TRBJ1-4
cdr3_length: 14
cdr3_aa: CASSTRTVNEKLFF
cdr3_nt: TGTGCCAGCAGTACCAGGACAGTGAATGAAAAACTGTTTTTT

clone_size: -
d_call: TRBD2
v_call: TRBV20-1
j_call: TRBJ2-3
cdr3_length: 15
cdr3_aa: CSARDWGRVTDTQYF
cdr3_nt: TGCAGTGCTAGAGATTGGGGGAGGGTGACAGATACGCAGTATTTT

clone_size: few
d_call: -
v_call: TRBV27
j_call: TRBJ2-7
cdr3_length: 17
cdr3_aa: CASRSGAPTLEIYEQYF
cdr3_nt: TGTGCCAGCAGATCCGGGGCACCGACACTAGAGATCTACGAGCAGTACTTC

clone_size: -
d_call: TRBD1
v_call: TRBV10-3
j_call: TRBJ2-1
cdr3_length: 14
cdr3_aa: CAIRSGTGANEQFF
cdr3_nt: TGTGCCATCAGATCCGGGACAGGGGCCAATGAGCAGTTCTTC

clone_size: once
d_call: -
v_call: TRBV7-8
j_call: TRBJ1-2
cdr3_length: 17
cdr3_aa: CASSRIPGRGFNYGYTF
cdr3_nt: TGTGCCAGCAGCCGAATCCCGGGTAGAGGTTTTAACTATGGCTACACCTTC

clone_size: -
d_call: -
v_call: TRBV6-2/TRBV6-3
j_call: TRBJ2-7
cdr3_length: 12
cdr3_aa: CASRTFLYEQYF
cdr3_nt: TGTGCCAGCAGAACCTTTCTCTACGAGCAGTACTTC

clone_size: -
d_call: -
v_call: TRBV2
j_call: TRBJ2-7
cdr3_length: 14
cdr3_aa: CASSGGTSPSEQYF
cdr3_nt: TGTGCCAGCAGTGGGGGGACGTCTCCCAGCGAGCAGTACTTC

clone_size: -
d_call: TRBD1
v_call: TRBV9
j_call: TRBJ2-7
cdr3_length: 15
cdr3_aa: CASSPGGQGDYEQYF
cdr3_nt: TGTGCCAGCAGCCCAGGGGGACAGGGGGACTACGAGCAGTACTTC

clone_size: -
d_call: -
v_call: TRBV3-1
j_call: TRBJ2-7
cdr3_length: 15
cdr3_aa: CASSRGSGNAYEQYF
cdr3_nt: TGTGCCAGCAGTCGAGGGTCAGGGAATGCCTACGAGCAGTACTTC

clone_size: few
d_call: -
v_call: TRBV27
j_call: TRBJ1-5
cdr3_length: 16
cdr3_aa: CASSRSKGIRNQPQHF
cdr3_nt: TGTGCCAGCAGTAGATCCAAGGGCATTCGCAATCAGCCCCAGCATTTT